Each of the 28 T cell receptor beta chains below was sequenced from the same sample in a study of regulatory T cells in long-lasting Graves disease listed by TCRdb under 2021. The time point label, read with the paper, signifies: persistent/refractory GD, antithyroid drugs over 5 years with positive TRAb. RNA was extracted from PBMCs in TRIzol for both TCR sequencing and RNA sequencing. The library was generated by multiplex PCR. The instrument given in TCRdb is Illumina HiSeq 4000. iRepertoire HTBI primers and Arm-PCR amplification of CDR3 regions were used to construct TCR beta libraries. The public reads were reanalyzed by TCRdb: fastp trimming at Q25, MiXCR alignment, in-frame beta chains only. All rows with the same CDR3 protein become a single entry with the most common DNA and genes. The sample records 600,000 to 850,000 distinct CDR3 sequences, about 30% of which are singletons. The ten most abundant clones make up about two fifths of the sample.

Sample: peripheral blood mononuclear cells (PBMCs), taken when the disease was refractory, from a patient treated with antithyroid drugs. The receptors derive from a female donor with Graves disease.

This clonotype was recorded many times. The chain joins TRBV6-1 to TRBJ2-7, with 9 bases identical to TRBD2. The CDR3 consists of 16 residues. The germline V gene has CDR1 MNHNS and CDR2 SASEGT. The J segment lost 1 base and the V segment lost 4 bases, leaving 8 bases of the junction unmatched. CDR3 sequence (DNA): TGTGCCAGCAGTGTCCTGACTAGCGGATCTTCCTACGAGCAGTACTTC. Encoded protein: CASSVLTSGSSYEQYF.

V usage is TRBV5-4 and J usage is TRBJ1-6, with 7 bases fitting TRBD1. With V trimmed by 1 base and J by 7 bases, 5 bases remained unmatched. The germline CDR1 and CDR2 sequences are SGHNT and YYREEE (reference sequence). This CDR3 has 15 residues. CDR3 nucleotides: TGTGCCAGCAGCTTGAAGGGCAGGGGGAATTCACCCCTCCACTTT. Residues: CASSLKGRGNSPLHF.

This clonotype showed up many times. The V and J genes are TRBV11-2 and TRBJ1-4; 10 bases agree with TRBD1. The CDR3 consists of 17 residues. Germline CDR1 reads SGHAT; CDR2 reads FQNNGV. The ends lost 5 bases at V and 3 bases at J; junction bases unmatched: 9. Here the CDR3 reads CASSHDRGPAANEKLFF. As DNA, the CDR3 is TGTGCCAGCAGCCACGACAGGGGGCCCGCGGCTAATGAAAAACTGTTTTTT.

CDR3 amino acids: CASSLGHLLDEQYF. DNA of the CDR3: TGCGCCAGCAGCCTGGGACACCTATTGGACGAGCAGTACTTC. This chain links TRBV5-1 with TRBJ2-7; tentative D call: TRBD1 (6 bases). The CDR3 sequence is 14 residues long. Germline V lookup: CDR1 SGHRS, CDR2 YFSETQ. Trimming took 4 bases from V and 5 from J, leaving 16 bases between them.

CDR3 protein: CACPGDAGNSPLHF. Here the CDR3 DNA reads TGTGCCTGCCCAGGCGACGCGGGGAATTCACCCCTCCACTTT. The chain joins TRBV30 to TRBJ1-6; no clear D gene. The CDR3 spans 14 residues. The germline gives CDR1 GTSNPN, CDR2 SVGIG (reference sequence). V lost 6 bases to trimming and J lost 7 bases, with 16 bases between them.

This chain joins TRBV9 and TRBJ1-1; D unresolved. The CDR3 has 14 residues. V was trimmed by 1 base and J by 4 bases, leaving 11 bases between them. Per the germline V gene, CDR1 is SGDLS and CDR2 is YYNGEE. The CDR3 nucleotides read TGTGCCAGCAGCGTAAGGCACGGCTCCACTGAAGCTTTCTTT. Its protein is CASSVRHGSTEAFF. The full variable domain, its missing parts supplied by reference TRBV9 and TRBJ1-1, is DSGVTQTPKHLITATGQRVTLRCSPRSGDLSVYWYQQSLDQGLQFLIQYYNGEERAKGNILERFSAQQFPDLHSELNLSSLELGDSALYFCASSVRHGSTEAFFGQGTRLTVV.

The chain has TRBV20-1 and TRBJ2-7, with 7 positions matching TRBD2. The V gene end was trimmed by 0 bases and the J gene end by 0 bases; junction bases not matched to a gene: 8. CDR3 length: 16 amino acids. Germline CDR1 and CDR2: DFQATT and SNEGSKA (reference sequence). Here the CDR3 reads CSARDPSGNLSYEQYF. Here the CDR3 DNA reads TGCAGTGCTAGAGATCCCAGCGGGAACCTCTCCTACGAGCAGTACTTC.

The CDR3 sequence: CASKTSSTDTQYF. The CDR3 DNA sequence: TGTGCCAGCAAAACTAGCAGCACAGATACGCAGTATTTT. The chain uses TRBV2 and TRBJ2-3; perhaps TRBD2 as D (6 bases). In germline, CDR1 is SNHLY, CDR2 FYNNEI. V lost 7 bases, J lost 0 bases, and 8 bases lay in between. The CDR3 totals 13 residues. The entire variable domain, with the rest obtained from reference TRBV2 and TRBJ2-3, is as follows: EPEVTQTPSHQVTQMGQEVILRCVPISNHLYFYWYRQILGQKVEFLVSFYNNEISEKSEIFDDQFSVERPDGSNFTLKIRSTKLEDSAMYFCASKTSSTDTQYFGPGTRLTVL.

This clonotype was seen a few times. This rearrangement joins TRBV5-1 to TRBJ1-6, with 7 nucleotides matching TRBD1. From germline, CDR1 is SGHRS and CDR2 YFSETQ. V lost 4 bases, J lost 8 bases, and 6 bases stayed unmatched. CDR3 length: 14 amino acids. The CDR3 DNA is TGCGCCAGCAGCCCCGACAGGGCTGATTCACCCCTCCACTTT. Translation gives CASSPDRADSPLHF.

This chain joins TRBV28 and TRBJ1-2; TRBD1 matches 7 bases. The CDR3 length is 15 residues. The germline V gene encodes CDR1 MDHEN and CDR2 SYDVKM. The ends lost 4 bases at V and 0 bases at J; junction bases unmatched: 5. The CDR3 DNA sequence: TGTGCCAGCAGTTCGGACAGGCGAGCTAACTATGGCTACACCTTC. Translation gives CASSSDRRANYGYTF.

The chain couples TRBV27 to TRBJ1-3; TRBD1 matches 7 bases. Germline V gene lookup returns CDR1 MNHEY and CDR2 SMNVEV (reference sequence). J gave up 0 bases and V 5 bases, and 7 bases lay outside the gene matches. The CDR3 loop spans 16 amino acids. CDR3 sequence: CASSLSGGNSGNTIYF. DNA of the CDR3: TGTGCCAGCAGTCTTTCAGGGGGGAACTCTGGAAACACCATATATTTT.

This chain joins TRBV15 and TRBJ1-6, with 10 bases that match TRBD1. Looked up from germline, CDR1 is LNHNV and CDR2 is YYDKDF (reference sequence). The J segment lost 1 base and the V segment lost 4 bases, leaving 10 bases of the junction unmatched. The CDR3 extends over 19 amino acids. The CDR3 nucleotides read TGTGCCACCAGCACCCAGATTTGGGGACAGGGGTCCTATAATTCACCCCTCCACTTT. Encoded protein: CATSTQIWGQGSYNSPLHF. Using reference TRBV15 and TRBJ1-6 for the parts outside the CDR3, the full variable domain is DAMVIQNPRYQVTQFGKPVTLSCSQTLNHNVMYWYQQKSSQAPKLLFHYYDKDFNNEADTPDNFQSRRPNTSFCFLDIRSPGLGDTAMYLCATSTQIWGQGSYNSPLHFGNGTRLTVT.

This clonotype was detected only a few times. The rearrangement joins TRBV27 to TRBJ1-1; 10 bases map to TRBD1. V gave up 6 bases and J gave up 3 bases; unmatched junction bases: 7. Germline lookup yields CDR1 MNHEY and CDR2 SMNVEV (reference sequence). The CDR3 length is 15 residues. The CDR3, as DNA: TGTGCCAGCAGCCCGACAGGGGGCATCGACACTGAAGCTTTCTTT. Amino acid sequence: CASSPTGGIDTEAFF.

This chain joins TRBV30 and TRBJ1-3; no definite D call. Germline CDR1 and CDR2: GTSNPN and SVGIG (reference sequence). Trimming took 4 bases from V and 1 from J, leaving 8 bases between them. The CDR3 length is 13 residues. In nucleotides, the CDR3 is TGTGCCTGGAATCAAGTATCTGGAAACACCATATATTTT. This encodes CAWNQVSGNTIYF. Filled out from reference TRBV30 and TRBJ1-3, the complete variable domain reads SQTIHQWPATLVQPVGSPLSLECTVEGTSNPNLYWYRQAAGRGLQLLFYSVGIGQISSEVPQNLSASRPQDRQFILSSKKLLLSDSGFYLCAWNQVSGNTIYFGEGSWLTVV.

This clonotype occurred a few times. V is TRBV10-2 and J is TRBJ2-7; TRBD2 is a possible D gene (6 bases). The V and J ends lost 8 bases and 7 bases respectively, with 27 bases between them. CDR1 is WSHSY, CDR2 SAAADI, per germline. CDR3 length: 16 residues. CDR3 nucleotides: TGCGCCAGCCATTCGTCCCTCAGGGACTCCCCTGGAGAGCAGTACTTC. This gives the protein CASHSSLRDSPGEQYF.

This clonotype was observed at least ten times. The chain uses TRBV28 and TRBJ1-6, with TRBD1 matching over 7 bases. J lost 5 bases, V lost 6 bases, and 7 bases had no gene match. Germline CDR1 is MDHEN and CDR2 is SYDVKM. This CDR3 has 15 amino acids. The CDR3 DNA sequence: TGTGCCAGCAGGGGGGACAGTTCCAATAATTCACCCCTCCACTTT. This encodes CASRGDSSNNSPLHF.

The J gene is TRBJ1-2, the V gene TRBV19, with unresolved D. Trimming took off 10 bases at V and 8 bases at J, with 14 bases between the two ends. Germline V gives CDR1 LNHDA, CDR2 SQIVND (reference sequence). The CDR3 is 11 residues long. The CDR3 is CATSTNRGYTF. CDR3 DNA sequence: TGTGCCACCTCGACGAACAGAGGCTACACCTTC.

This clonotype was detected a few times. V gene TRBV2 combines with J gene TRBJ2-7; weak D call: TRBD2 (5 bases). The CDR3 consists of 15 residues. The V and J ends lost 3 bases and 2 bases respectively, with 14 bases between them. Germline V gene sequence: CDR1 SNHLY, CDR2 FYNNEI. CDR3 protein: CASSEEAGNTYEQYF. As DNA, the CDR3 is TGTGCCAGCAGTGAGGAGGCAGGTAATACCTACGAGCAGTACTTC.

This clonotype was seen many times. This rearrangement joins TRBV3-1 to TRBJ2-5; D remains unclear. Trimming left V 3 bases short and J 1 base short, with 3 bases between. Per germline, CDR1 LGHDT and CDR2 YNNKEL (reference sequence). The CDR3 length is 12 residues. In nucleotides, the CDR3 is TGTGCCAGCAGCCATACCCAAGAGACCCAGTACTTC. This codes for CASSHTQETQYF.

Note on this clonotype: This may be a read error, as it is one base from a much larger clone. This chain joins TRBV7-2 and TRBJ2-5; 9 bases are shared with TRBD1. Looked up from germline, CDR1 is SGHTA and CDR2 is FQGNSA. The CDR3 consists of 14 residues. CDR3 DNA sequence: TGTGCCAGCAGCGCCATGCGGGGACAGGGAACCCAGTGCTTC. This translates into CASSAMRGQGTQCF. The full variable domain, completed using reference TRBV7-2 and TRBJ2-5, is GAGVSQSPSNKVTEKGKDVELRCDPISGHTALYWYRQSLGQGLEFLIYFQGNSAPDKSGLPSDRFSAERTGGSVSTLTIQRTQQEDSAVYLCASSAMRGQGTQCFGPGTRLLVL.

This clonotype has just a few counts. This sequence joins TRBV10-1 and TRBJ2-5; D is unresolved. Trimming removed 4 bases from V and 0 bases from J, with 6 bases in between. CDR1 is WNHNN and CDR2 is SYGVQD in the germline V gene (reference sequence). The CDR3 spans 13 residues. The CDR3 sequence is CASSATDQETQYF. In DNA form, the CDR3 reads TGCGCCAGCAGTGCGACTGACCAAGAGACCCAGTACTTC.

The V and J genes are TRBV19 and TRBJ1-1; possible D gene TRBD1, 5 bases. CDR3 size: 17 residues. Per germline, CDR1 LNHDA and CDR2 SQIVND (reference sequence). The germline V and J ends were trimmed by 3 bases and 1 base, with 18 bases remaining between them. The CDR3 loop is CASSMDWGDVGNTEAFF. CDR3 nucleotides: TGTGCCAGTAGTATGGATTGGGGGGACGTGGGGAACACTGAAGCTTTCTTT.

This clonotype was seen a handful of times. V usage is TRBV7-9 and J usage is TRBJ2-7, with D possibly being TRBD1 (5 bases). CDR1 is SEHNR, CDR2 FQNEAQ, per germline (reference sequence). The CDR3 length is 13 residues. Trimming pared 6 bases from V and 3 bases from J, leaving 12 bases between. CDR3 nucleotide sequence: TGTGCCAGCAGACCAGGACACGGCTACGAGCAGTACTTC. Translated: CASRPGHGYEQYF.

This clonotype was counted ten times or more. The V gene is TRBV20-1, the J gene TRBJ1-1; tentative D call: TRBD1 (5 bases). Germline CDR1 and CDR2: DFQATT and SNEGSKA (reference sequence). V lost 0 bases and J 0 bases, leaving 8 bases between the germline ends. The CDR3 has 14 amino acids. CDR3 sequence: CSARDGGMNTEAFF. CDR3 sequence (DNA): TGCAGTGCTAGAGATGGGGGGATGAACACTGAAGCTTTCTTT.

This clonotype was picked up many times. The chain couples TRBV29-1 to TRBJ1-5, with 9 bases that match TRBD1. Germline trimming cut 6 bases from V and 5 bases from J; bases unmatched to any gene: 8. The CDR3 runs to 14 residues. Per the germline V gene, CDR1 is SQVTM and CDR2 is ANQGSEA. CDR3 bases: TGCAGCGTCTCGACAGGGGGTCGAGATCAGCCCCAGCATTTT. Its protein product is CSVSTGGRDQPQHF.

The genes are TRBV29-1 and TRBJ2-5; 11 positions match TRBD1. The CDR3 extends over 13 amino acids. CDR1 and CDR2 (germline): SQVTM, ANQGSEA. With 7 bases clipped from V and 3 bases from J, the junction kept 4 bases outside the gene matches. In nucleotides, the CDR3 is TGCAGCGCCGGGACAGGGGGGGAAGAGACCCAGTACTTC. This codes for CSAGTGGEETQYF.

This chain links TRBV6-2 or TRBV6-3 with TRBJ2-7; D is ambiguous. This CDR3 spans 16 amino acids. The V gene lost 0 bases and the J gene lost 0 bases, with 12 bases spanning the gap. CDR1 is MNHEY and CDR2 is SVGEGT in the germline V gene. The CDR3 sequence is CASSYSIPDPSYEQYF. The DNA of the CDR3 is TGTGCCAGCAGTTACTCGATTCCCGACCCCTCCTACGAGCAGTACTTC.

The chain carries TRBV11-2 and TRBJ2-2; tentative D call: TRBD2 (6 bases). CDR3 length: 18 residues. Germline assignment: CDR1 SGHAT and CDR2 FQNNGV. Trimming took 4 bases from V and 0 from J, leaving 18 bases between them. CDR3 sequence (DNA): TGTGCCAGCAGCTCCATGGGTCTAGCGAGCGCGAACACCGGGGAGCTGTTTTTT. Its protein product is CASSSMGLASANTGELFF.